This T cell receptor beta chain originates from a study of T cell responses to AZD1222 COVID-19 vaccine. Note on this clone: Its matching antigen is unknown.

TCRdb's copy holds only in-frame clones and misses some; the assay was immunoSEQ multiplex PCR. The table includes roughly 260,000 clones, just over 90% detected once. Overall study findings and caveats: Among AZD1222 vaccinees, only six or seven were seropositive at baseline. Clonal diversity was possibly underestimated, and the donors were mostly white British, with more females.

Trimming took 5 bases from V and 5 from J, leaving 9 bases between them. The germline gives CDR1 SEHNR, CDR2 FQNEAQ (reference sequence). This CDR3 is 12 amino acids long. This receptor was identified in an adult in good health. The chain combines TRBV7-9 with TRBJ1-1; no clear D. The sequences come from peripheral blood, collected on day 0 of AZD1222 vaccination. CDR3 DNA: TGTGCCAGCAGCCCCGGCCGTACTGAAGCTTTCTTT. The encoded protein is CASSPGRTEAFF.